This TCR beta chain was documented in a study of blood T cell repertoires in COVID-19. This CDR3 region has 14 residues. J was trimmed by 7 bases and V by 2 bases; bases with no gene match: 6. Per germline, CDR1 MNHEY and CDR2 SVGAGI. Produced via immunoSEQ multiplex PCR; TCRdb's table is partial and in-frame only. The repertoire holds under 150,000 clones, with about three quarters as singletons. The sequenced material came from peripheral blood. This TCR was sampled from an elderly man with acute or convalescent COVID-19. The chain combines TRBV6-5 with TRBJ2-7; 9 bases agree with TRBD1. CDR3 sequence: CASSYKQGAWEQYF. CDR3 nucleotides: TGTGCCAGCAGTTACAAACAGGGGGCATGGGAGCAGTACTTC.